This T cell receptor (beta chain) derives from a study of beta chain features in type 1 diabetes. Trimming cost V 5 bases and J 6 bases; bases outside gene matches: 13. This CDR3 has 16 amino acids. Germline V CDR1 and CDR2: SGHTA, FQGNSA. Regarding the study as a whole: TCRB CDR3 length was moderately but significantly reduced in all four CD4+ subsets of Type 1 diabetes patients.

This clone was detected only a few times. Its matching antigen is unknown. Expressed TCRB transcripts were sequenced, since all the RNA that had been isolated was reverse transcribed. Libraries were prepared by immunoSEQ multiplex PCR; TCRdb keeps only in-frame clonotypes and omits some of them. Among about 340,000 clones listed, roughly a tenth were seen once. There was one heparinised blood draw per donor, averaging roughly 110 mL. This TCR derives from a man in his thirties or forties with type 1 diabetes. Sequenced sample: central memory CD4+ T cells from blood. V gene TRBV7-2 combines with J gene TRBJ1-5, with 7 bases matching TRBD1. The chain's CDR3 is CASSLFASGGGQPQHF. The DNA for the CDR3 is TGTGCCAGCAGCCTTTTCGCTTCAGGGGGTGGTCAGCCCCAGCATTTT.